Listed below are T cell receptor beta chains from one sample, sequenced in a study of cytomegalovirus exposure and HLA in healthy donors. Here immunoSEQ multiplex PCR was the method, and the copy in TCRdb shows in-frame clones only, minus some. The table shows about 82,000 clones, with about 92% occurring only once. Sample: PBMCs. The receptors stem from a man between 18 and 35 years old in good health and CMV-seronegative. The CDR3 runs from the conserved cysteine through the conserved F or W. A D gene is named only where the DNA matches it firmly. A row's size may be missing; if present it is once, few, many or a size class.

len	v_gene	d_gene	j_gene	abundance	CDR3nt	CDR3aa
14	TRBV5-1	NA	TRBJ1-2	NA	TGCGCCAGCAGCCCAACCAACCGACAGAATGGCTACACCTTC	CASSPTNRQNGYTF
14	TRBV5-4	NA	TRBJ2-7	NA	TGTGCCAGCAGCTTGTATCAGGGGTCCTACGAGCAGTACTTC	CASSLYQGSYEQYF
12	TRBV2	NA	TRBJ2-3	NA	TGTGCCAGCAGGGAGGCCACAGATACGCAGTATTTT	CASREATDTQYF
16	TRBV19	TRBD1	TRBJ2-7	NA	TGTGCCAGTAGTAAGGGTGGTATAGGGGGCACCTACGAGCAGTACTTC	CASSKGGIGGTYEQYF
15	TRBV9	TRBD2	TRBJ2-1	NA	TGTGCCAGCAGCCCTAGCGGGCAACCAAACAATGAGCAGTTCTTC	CASSPSGQPNNEQFF
14	TRBV6-5	NA	TRBJ1-1	NA	TGTGCCAGCACCCAATCTGGGGGCTACACTGAAGCTTTCTTT	CASTQSGGYTEAFF
13	TRBV5-4	NA	TRBJ1-2	once	TGTGCCAGCAGCTTGGACAGGATGTATGGCTACACCTTC	CASSLDRMYGYTF
14	TRBV2	NA	TRBJ1-1	NA	TGTGCCAGCAGCTACAGGGTAGTGGGGACTGAAGCTTTCTTT	CASSYRVVGTEAFF
14	TRBV13	NA	TRBJ2-1	NA	TGTGCCAGCAGCTACTCCCTAGGTTACAATGAGCAGTTCTTC	CASSYSLGYNEQFF
14	TRBV29-1	TRBD1	TRBJ2-2	NA	TGCAGCGTTGAAGGCAGGGGGCGGACCGGGGAGCTGTTTTTT	CSVEGRGRTGELFF
15	TRBV7-6	NA	TRBJ1-2	NA	TGTGCCAGCAGCTTAAGAGGGGGGGAGGACTATGGCTACACCTTC	CASSLRGGEDYGYTF
16	TRBV5-1	NA	TRBJ2-2	NA	TGCGCCAGCAGCTTCTTCGGGCGGGGAAGTACCGGGGAGCTGTTTTTT	CASSFFGRGSTGELFF
14	TRBV10-3	TRBD1	TRBJ1-3	NA	TGTGCCATCACCCAGGGGGTATCTGGAAACACCATATATTTT	CAITQGVSGNTIYF
16	TRBV30	NA	TRBJ1-4	NA	TGTGCCTGGAGTGTACCGGGGGAGGGAACTAATGAAAAACTGTTTTTT	CAWSVPGEGTNEKLFF
13	TRBV27	TRBD1	TRBJ1-2	NA	TGTGCCAGCAAGCTGGGACAGGACTATGGCTACACCTTC	CASKLGQDYGYTF
15	TRBV6-1	TRBD2	TRBJ2-1	NA	TGTGCCAGCAGTCTCCTGGGAGGGGCGTACAATGAGCAGTTCTTC	CASSLLGGAYNEQFF
16	TRBV19	NA	TRBJ1-3	NA	TGTGCCAGTAGCACATGGACAGCTACCTCTGGAAACACCATATATTTT	CASSTWTATSGNTIYF
13	TRBV4-3	NA	TRBJ2-1	NA	TGCGCCAGCAGCCCCCGCGGCATTAATGAGCAGTTCTTC	CASSPRGINEQFF
14	TRBV19	NA	TRBJ2-7	NA	TGTGCCAGCGGAGGTGTGGGTGAATCCTACGAGCAGTACTTC	CASGGVGESYEQYF
16	TRBV6-6	NA	TRBJ1-2	NA	TGTGCCAGCAGTTACTCGGGCGGGAGAACTAACTATGGCTACACCTTC	CASSYSGGRTNYGYTF
17	TRBV25-1	NA	TRBJ2-4	NA	TGTGCCAGCAGTGATAGTCAGCCCGGGTACGCCAAAAACATTCAGTACTTC	CASSDSQPGYAKNIQYF
13	TRBV6-5	TRBD1	TRBJ1-2	NA	TGTGCCAGCAGTTATTCAGGGGGCTATGGCTACACCTTC	CASSYSGGYGYTF
13	TRBV28	NA	TRBJ2-3	NA	TGTGCCAGCAGCACCACAGGGCCAGATACGCAGTATTTT	CASSTTGPDTQYF
11	TRBV19	NA	TRBJ2-3	NA	TGTGCCAGTAGTTCGTGGGTGGAGAAGTATTTT	CASSSWVEKYF
12	TRBV7-9	NA	TRBJ2-7	NA	TGTGCCAGCAGGGAGGACAGAAACGAGCAGTACTTC	CASREDRNEQYF
17	TRBV4-3	TRBD1	TRBJ1-1	NA	TGCGCCAGCAGCCTGCACTTACATGACAGGGGGTGGACTGAAGCTTTCTTT	CASSLHLHDRGWTEAFF
12	TRBV7-8	NA	TRBJ1-3	NA	TGTGCCAGCAGTCCGTCGGGAAACACCATATATTTT	CASSPSGNTIYF
14	TRBV18	NA	TRBJ2-7	NA	TGTGCCAGCTCACCCTCGACGGGGTCCTACGAGCAGTACTTC	CASSPSTGSYEQYF
14	TRBV5-1	TRBD1	TRBJ2-7	NA	TGCGCCAGCAGCCCCTCCGGGACAGCCTACGAGCAGTACTTC	CASSPSGTAYEQYF
17	TRBV4-1	NA	TRBJ2-6	NA	TGCGCCAGCACTAGCGAGTGGGCTGTTTCTGGGGCCAACGTCCCGACTTTC	CASTSEWAVSGANVPTF
14	TRBV6-5	NA	TRBJ1-1	NA	TGTGCCAGCTTTTCCTCCAGAAGATACACTGAAGCTTTCTTT	CASFSSRRYTEAFF
14	TRBV6-4	NA	TRBJ1-2	NA	TGTGCCAGCAGTCCAGAGAGGGCAGACTATGGCTACACCTTC	CASSPERADYGYTF
11	TRBV29-1	NA	TRBJ1-1	few	TGCAGCGTTTCAGGGGCCACTGAAGCTTTCTTT	CSVSGATEAFF
16	TRBV10-1	TRBD1	TRBJ2-1	NA	TGCGCCAGCAGTGAAAGGGACAGGGAAGGGGACAATGAGCAGTTCTTC	CASSERDREGDNEQFF
12	TRBV2	TRBD1	TRBJ2-1	NA	TGTGCCAGCAGAATACGGACAGGGCTGCAGTTCTTC	CASRIRTGLQFF
16	TRBV27	NA	TRBJ1-6	NA	TGTGCCAGCAGTTTATCGGGACACCTCTATAATTCACCCCTCCACTTT	CASSLSGHLYNSPLHF
15	TRBV2	TRBD1	TRBJ1-6	NA	TGTGCCAGCAGTATAACAGGACAGGACGATTCACCCCTCCACTTT	CASSITGQDDSPLHF
12	TRBV30	NA	TRBJ1-6	NA	TGTGCCTGGTCAGGGTTAGGTTCACCCCTCCACTTT	CAWSGLGSPLHF
14	TRBV19	TRBD2	TRBJ2-7	NA	TGTGCCAGTACCCGCGCGGGAGTTTCCCACGAGCAGTACTTC	CASTRAGVSHEQYF
12	TRBV25-1	TRBD1	TRBJ1-5	NA	TGTGCCAGCAGTGGACAGGGTTTACCCCAGCATTTT	CASSGQGLPQHF
14	TRBV5-4	TRBD1	TRBJ1-1	NA	TGTGCCAGCAGGCCGGACAGGGCGAACACTGAAGCTTTCTTT	CASRPDRANTEAFF
13	TRBV27	NA	TRBJ1-1	few	TGTGCCAGCGGGGGTGCGCGGGGCACTGAAGCTTTCTTT	CASGGARGTEAFF
16	TRBV4-3	TRBD2	TRBJ2-1	NA	TGCGCCAGCAGCCAAGGGGGGGGAGCCTCCTACAATGAGCAGTTCTTC	CASSQGGGASYNEQFF
13	TRBV18	NA	TRBJ1-1	NA	TGTGCCAGCTCACCTCAGGAAAACACTGAAGCTTTCTTT	CASSPQENTEAFF
14	TRBV28	TRBD1	TRBJ1-2	NA	TGTGCCAGCAGTGTTACAGGGGGGGACTATGGCTACACCTTC	CASSVTGGDYGYTF
13	TRBV19	NA	TRBJ2-3	NA	TGTGCCAGTAGCAGGCTATATACAGATACGCAGTATTTT	CASSRLYTDTQYF
14	TRBV6-5	TRBD1	TRBJ1-1	NA	TGTGCCAGCAGGTCCCCGGGACAGGGTCTTGAAGCTTTCTTT	CASRSPGQGLEAFF
14	TRBV28	TRBD2	TRBJ2-7	NA	TGTGCCAGCAGTCCGGGAGGGGACTCCTACGAGCAGTACTTC	CASSPGGDSYEQYF
16	TRBV6-5	NA	TRBJ1-6	NA	TGTGCCAGCAGTTACCCATCCACAGGACAGAATTCACCCCTCCACTTT	CASSYPSTGQNSPLHF
14	TRBV4-1	NA	TRBJ2-3	NA	TGCGCCAGCAGCCAAGATCGAGCGGGAGATACGCAGTATTTT	CASSQDRAGDTQYF
13	TRBV5-6	NA	TRBJ1-4	NA	TGTGCCAGCAGCTCCCGGTGGCGGGAAAAACTGTTTTTT	CASSSRWREKLFF
15	TRBV5-1	NA	TRBJ2-7	NA	TGCGCCAGCAGTTCGGGCGCGGACAGATTCTACGAGCAGTACTTC	CASSSGADRFYEQYF
13	TRBV2	NA	TRBJ2-1	NA	TGTGCCAGCAGTGAAGCCATAAAGGGGGAGCAGTTCTTC	CASSEAIKGEQFF
14	TRBV5-1	NA	TRBJ1-1	NA	TGCGCCAGCAGCTCTCAGTACATGAACACTGAAGCTTTCTTT	CASSSQYMNTEAFF
13	TRBV19	TRBD2	TRBJ2-3	NA	TGTGCCAGTAGTAAGCGGGAAGGAGATACGCAGTATTTT	CASSKREGDTQYF
15	TRBV27	NA	TRBJ2-4	NA	TGTGCCAGCAGTTTATTACGGGAGAAGGAAAACATTCAGTACTTC	CASSLLREKENIQYF
12	TRBV11-1	NA	TRBJ1-5	NA	TGTGCCAGCAGCCCCTCCAATCAGCCCCAGCATTTT	CASSPSNQPQHF
11	TRBV6-1	NA	TRBJ2-7	NA	TGTGCCAGCATGCAGGCCAACGAGCAGTACTTC	CASMQANEQYF
19	TRBV19	TRBD2	TRBJ2-6	NA	TGTGCCAGTAGTATCGGCGGGAGGCCGTCTTTCTCTGGGGCCAACGTCCTGACTTTC	CASSIGGRPSFSGANVLTF
14	TRBV27	NA	TRBJ2-2	once	TGTGCCAGCAGTCTCAGACTCCTTACCGGGGAGCTGTTTTTT	CASSLRLLTGELFF